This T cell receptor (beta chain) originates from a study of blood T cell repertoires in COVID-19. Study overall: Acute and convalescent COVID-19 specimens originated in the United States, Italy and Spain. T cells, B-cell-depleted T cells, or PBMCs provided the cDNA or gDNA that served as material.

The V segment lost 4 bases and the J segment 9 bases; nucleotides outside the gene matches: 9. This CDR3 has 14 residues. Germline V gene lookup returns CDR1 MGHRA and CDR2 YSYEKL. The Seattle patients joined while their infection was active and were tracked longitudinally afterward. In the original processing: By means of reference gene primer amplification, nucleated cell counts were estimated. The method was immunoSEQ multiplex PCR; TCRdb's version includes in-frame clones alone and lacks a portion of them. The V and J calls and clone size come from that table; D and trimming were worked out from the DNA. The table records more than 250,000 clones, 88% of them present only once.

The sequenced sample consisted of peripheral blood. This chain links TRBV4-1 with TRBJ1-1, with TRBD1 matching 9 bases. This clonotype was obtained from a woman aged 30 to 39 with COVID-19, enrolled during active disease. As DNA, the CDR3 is TGCGCCAGCAGCCCCCGACAGGGGGATCTTCAAGCTTTCTTT. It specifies CASSPRQGDLQAFF.